Listed below are T cell receptor beta chains from one sample, sequenced in a study of human T cells and chemical hapten exposure. TCRdb passed the RACE reads through MiXCR, listing each CDR3 protein once. The data contain some 53,000 distinct CDR3 sequences, approximately 10% of them singletons. This material consisted of whole blood, taken in connection with sensitization to the hapten diphenylcyclopropenone (DPC). These receptors were taken from a woman between 40 and 50 years old with alopecia areata. Some clones in this sample may be carry-over from other donors' samples. CDR3s include the opening cysteine and the closing phenylalanine or tryptophan. A D gene is named only where the DNA matches it firmly. Some rows mark clone size as missing; the rest say once, few, many or name a class of expanded clone.

TRBJ2-3 - many TRBV14 TGTGCCAGCAGCCAAGAGGGGTATTTT CASSQEGYF
TRBJ2-3 - few TRBV10-3 TGTGCCATCAGACAGCCTCTCACAGATACGCAGTATTTT CAIRQPLTDTQYF
TRBJ2-7 - many TRBV9 TGTGCCAGCAGCGTAGCAGCGCAGCAATACGAGCAGTACTTC CASSVAAQQYEQYF
TRBJ2-7 - - TRBV19 TGTGCCAGTAGTCAAGACATGTTCTACGAGCAGTACTTC CASSQDMFYEQYF
TRBJ2-7 - many TRBV12-3/TRBV12-4 TGTGCCAGCAGTTTCGCAGGGGAGCAGTACTTC CASSFAGEQYF
TRBJ2-3 - few TRBV20-1 TGCAGTTGCGGACACTTACTATTGTCAGATACGCAGTATTTT CSCGHLLLSDTQYF
TRBJ1-5 - few TRBV12-3/TRBV12-4 TGTGCCAGCGGTCGAGTTACACGAGGCAATCAGCCCCAGCATTTT CASGRVTRGNQPQHF
TRBJ2-1 TRBD2 many TRBV30 TGTGCCTGGGATGGACTAGCGGGAGGGGAGCAGTTCTTC CAWDGLAGGEQFF
TRBJ2-1 TRBD1 few TRBV7-9 TGTGCCAGCAGCAAAACAGGGGATGAGCAGTTCTTC CASSKTGDEQFF
TRBJ2-3 - - TRBV6-2/TRBV6-3 TGTGCCAGCAGGAGTAGCACAGATACGCAGTATTTT CASRSSTDTQYF
TRBJ2-7 - many TRBV28 TGTGCCAGCAGTTTACTGAGCTTCTCCTACGAGCAGTACTTC CASSLLSFSYEQYF
TRBJ2-7 TRBD1 - TRBV29-1 TGCAGCGTTTCCGACAGGGGCGAGCAGTACTTC CSVSDRGEQYF
TRBJ1-5 - many TRBV10-2 TGCGCCAGCAACCAGGGTAGCAATCAGCCCCAGCATTTT CASNQGSNQPQHF
TRBJ2-3 - few TRBV18 TGTGCCAGCTCACCAGGGCAGGGGAGCACAGATACGCAGTATTTT CASSPGQGSTDTQYF
TRBJ1-1 - many TRBV6-6 TGTGCCAGCAGTTTCCAGGAGGGCACTGAAGCTTTCTTT CASSFQEGTEAFF
TRBJ2-3 TRBD2 - TRBV12-3/TRBV12-4 TGTGCCAGCAGTCCCCGCCTTAGGGGCGGGAGTACAGATACGCAGTATTTT CASSPRLRGGSTDTQYF
TRBJ2-2 - - TRBV10-1 TGCGCCAGCAGTGATTCTTCAGCCACCGAAAGGCTGTTTTTT CASSDSSATERLFF
TRBJ1-1 - - TRBV6-1 TGTGCCAGCAGTGAGACGTTTAGAGCCAAGGAGAACACTGAAGCTTTCTTT CASSETFRAKENTEAFF
TRBJ1-2 - many TRBV7-9 TGTGCCAGCAGCCCCCGATGGGGCAGGGGTTCGAACTATGGCTACACCTTC CASSPRWGRGSNYGYTF
TRBJ1-1 - few TRBV29-1 TGCAGCGTTGTCACGGACACTAGTGGGACTGAAGCTTTCTTT CSVVTDTSGTEAFF
TRBJ1-6 - once TRBV10-3 TGTGCCATCAGTGAGGTCCGTTCACCCCTCCACTTT CAISEVRSPLHF
TRBJ1-5 - many TRBV7-6 TGTGCCAGCAGCCGCGACAACAATCAGCCCCAGCATTTT CASSRDNNQPQHF
TRBJ2-3 - - TRBV20-1 TGCAGTGCCCCGGCGGATACGCAGTATTTT CSAPADTQYF
TRBJ2-5 - medium-sized TRBV5-5 TGTGCCAGCAGCTTGTGGGACTTACAAGAGACCCAGTACTTC CASSLWDLQETQYF
TRBJ2-1 - few TRBV6-1 TGTGCCAGCAGTGAAGCTGGCAGTTACAATGAGCAGTTCTTC CASSEAGSYNEQFF
TRBJ1-5 - many TRBV20-1 TGCAGTGCGCGCGGACAGCTTAGCAATCAGCCCCAGCATTTT CSARGQLSNQPQHF
TRBJ2-7 - many TRBV3-1 TGTGCCAGCAGCCAAGATCCAGGGCCGCAGTACTTC CASSQDPGPQYF
TRBJ2-3 TRBD2 - TRBV9 TGTGCCAGCAGCGTAGAGGGAGCGGGGGCCTACGGGGTAGATACGCAGTATTTT CASSVEGAGAYGVDTQYF
TRBJ1-6 - - TRBV9 TGTGCCAGCAGCCCCTACAGGGATAATTCACCCCTCCACTTT CASSPYRDNSPLHF
TRBJ2-3 TRBD2 few TRBV10-3 TGTGCCACGAGACTAGCGGGAGAGGCAGATACGCAGTATTTT CATRLAGEADTQYF
TRBJ1-3 - many TRBV7-2 TGTGCCAGCAGCTTAGGCTACACTGGAAACACCATATATTTT CASSLGYTGNTIYF
TRBJ1-2 - few TRBV4-3 TGCGCCAGCAGCCAAGATCCGGGCCCCTATGGCTACACCTTC CASSQDPGPYGYTF
TRBJ2-1 - - TRBV24-1 TGTGCCACCAGTGATTCCAGGGAGCCCTACAATGAGCAGTTCTTC CATSDSREPYNEQFF
TRBJ2-7 - many TRBV6-1 TGTGCCAGCAGGATCGGGCACTACGAGCAGTACTTC CASRIGHYEQYF
TRBJ2-7 - - TRBV7-9 TGTGCCAGCAGCCCGGAATACGAGCAGTACTTC CASSPEYEQYF
TRBJ2-3 TRBD1 many TRBV18 TGTGCCAGCTCACCACCGGTCGGGACAGGGGACACAGATACGCAGTATTTT CASSPPVGTGDTDTQYF
TRBJ1-2 - - TRBV7-8 TGTGTCAGCTCCCCCACCTTTAACTATGGCTACACCTTC CVSSPTFNYGYTF
TRBJ2-7 - many TRBV20-1 TGCAGTGCTAAACTTGGTGGGGCCTACGAGCAGTACTTC CSAKLGGAYEQYF
TRBJ2-3 TRBD1 few TRBV27 TGTGCCAGCAGTTTGTATCGGCCCAGGGGGACAGATACGCAGTATTTT CASSLYRPRGTDTQYF
TRBJ1-5 - - TRBV28 TGTGCCAGCAGATCTCAGGATCAGCCCCAGCATTTT CASRSQDQPQHF
TRBJ2-5 - many TRBV6-2/TRBV6-3 TGTGCCAGCAGACTCGACCAGGGGAAAGAGACCCAGTACTTC CASRLDQGKETQYF
TRBJ2-1 TRBD2 many TRBV4-1 TGCGCCAGCAGCCCTTCTAGCGGCGAGCAGTTCTTC CASSPSSGEQFF
TRBJ2-3 TRBD2 many TRBV11-2 TGTGCCAGCAACGAGCTCGGGAGGGCCACGCAGTATTTT CASNELGRATQYF
TRBJ2-3 - many TRBV7-6 TGTGCCAGCAGCTTAGGAGGCAAGACTAGCACAGATACGCAGTATTTT CASSLGGKTSTDTQYF
TRBJ1-1 - - TRBV5-5 TGTGCCAGCAGACCCGACTCCGAGATGAACACTGAAGCTTTCTTT CASRPDSEMNTEAFF
TRBJ1-1 - - TRBV6-1 TGTGCCAGCAGTGAAGAAGCGGGGGGAATAGGTGAAGCTTTCTTT CASSEEAGGIGEAFF
TRBJ1-1 - - TRBV6-1 TGTGCCACCCGGGGGGACATTCCTGAAGCTTTCTTT CATRGDIPEAFF
TRBJ2-3 - many TRBV6-2/TRBV6-3 TGTGCCAGCAGTTACCGCCCTGGACGGGTAGAGAGCACAGATACGCAGTATTTT CASSYRPGRVESTDTQYF
TRBJ2-4 - few TRBV20-1 TGCAGTGCTAGGACCTTAGCCAAAAACATTCAGTACTTC CSARTLAKNIQYF
TRBJ2-2 TRBD2 - TRBV4-2 TGTGCCAGCAGCCCACTCCTGACTAGCTGGAACACCGGGGAGCTGTTTTTT CASSPLLTSWNTGELFF
TRBJ2-3 - many TRBV14 TGTGCCAGCAGCTCGATCGGCACAGATACGCAGTATTTT CASSSIGTDTQYF
TRBJ1-1 - many TRBV20-1 TGCAGTGCTCATGAGGGTGTCACTGGAGCTTTCTTT CSAHEGVTGAFF